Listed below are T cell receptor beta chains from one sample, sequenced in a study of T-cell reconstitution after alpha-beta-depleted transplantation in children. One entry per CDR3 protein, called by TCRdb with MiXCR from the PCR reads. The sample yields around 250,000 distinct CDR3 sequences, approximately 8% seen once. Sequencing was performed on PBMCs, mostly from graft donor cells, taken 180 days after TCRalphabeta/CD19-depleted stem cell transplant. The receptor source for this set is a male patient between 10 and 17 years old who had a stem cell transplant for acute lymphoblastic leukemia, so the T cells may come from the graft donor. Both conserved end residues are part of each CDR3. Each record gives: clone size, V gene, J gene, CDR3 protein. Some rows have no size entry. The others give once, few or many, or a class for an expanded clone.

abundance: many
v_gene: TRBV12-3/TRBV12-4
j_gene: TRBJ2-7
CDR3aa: CASSLALRGTNYEQYF

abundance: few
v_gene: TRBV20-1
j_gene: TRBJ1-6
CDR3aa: CSARRGSDRTKPLHF

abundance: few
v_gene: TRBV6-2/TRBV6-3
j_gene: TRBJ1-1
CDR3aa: CASGQLDNTEAFF

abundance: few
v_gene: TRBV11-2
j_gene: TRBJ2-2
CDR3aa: CASSLVGTGRTTGELFF

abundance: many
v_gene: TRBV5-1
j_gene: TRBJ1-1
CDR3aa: CASSTQTGMNTEAFF

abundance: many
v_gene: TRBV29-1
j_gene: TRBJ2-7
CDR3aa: CSVAGLGGPYEQYF

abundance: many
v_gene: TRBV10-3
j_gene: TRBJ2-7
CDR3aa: CAISNGLEGPYEQYF

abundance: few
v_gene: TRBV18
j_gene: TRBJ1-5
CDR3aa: CASSPATGGLSNQPQHF

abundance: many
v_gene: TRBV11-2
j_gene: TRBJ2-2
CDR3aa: CASSLVYPPEAGGRTGELFF

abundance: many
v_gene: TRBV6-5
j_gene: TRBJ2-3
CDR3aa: CASTRGSDTQYF

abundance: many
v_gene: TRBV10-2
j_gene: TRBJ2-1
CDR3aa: CASGLAGPPNEQFF

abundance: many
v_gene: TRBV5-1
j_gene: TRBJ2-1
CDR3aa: CASSLTTGGSYNEQFF

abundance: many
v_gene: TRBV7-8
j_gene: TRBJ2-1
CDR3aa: CASSFERQGQGFF

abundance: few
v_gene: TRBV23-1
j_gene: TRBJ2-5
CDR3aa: CASSQATGRETQYF

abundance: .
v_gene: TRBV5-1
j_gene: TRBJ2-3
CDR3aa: CASSLSIGADRLAGITDTQYF

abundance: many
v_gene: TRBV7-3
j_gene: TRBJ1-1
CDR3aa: CASSWDRNTEAFF

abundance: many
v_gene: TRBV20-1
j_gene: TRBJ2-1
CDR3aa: CSARDGSGGLNSYNEQFF

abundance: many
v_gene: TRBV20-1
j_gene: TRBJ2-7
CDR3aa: CSATHGLAGFEQYF

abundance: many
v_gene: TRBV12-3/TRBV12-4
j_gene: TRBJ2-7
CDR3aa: CASSLFGEQHF

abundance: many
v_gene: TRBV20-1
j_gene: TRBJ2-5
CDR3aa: CSVQGGQETQYF

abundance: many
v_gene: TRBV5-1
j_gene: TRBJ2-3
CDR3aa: CASSLEASGRASTDTQYF

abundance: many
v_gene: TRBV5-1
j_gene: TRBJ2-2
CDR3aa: CASKESTSGLPGELFF

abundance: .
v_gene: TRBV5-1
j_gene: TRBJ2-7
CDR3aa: CASSPVLSSYEQYF

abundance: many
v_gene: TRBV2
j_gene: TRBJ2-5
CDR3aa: CASNPRETQYF

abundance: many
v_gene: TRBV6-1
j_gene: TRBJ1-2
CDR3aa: CASSESRGWGYTF

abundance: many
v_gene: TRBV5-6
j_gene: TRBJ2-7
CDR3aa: CASSFGTGVKEQYF

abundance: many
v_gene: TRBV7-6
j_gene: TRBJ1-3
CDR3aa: CASSLKGTGNTIYF

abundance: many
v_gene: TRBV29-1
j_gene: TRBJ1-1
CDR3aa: CSVSETEAFF

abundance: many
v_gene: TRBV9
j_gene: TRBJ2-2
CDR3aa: CASSVEAGGAGELFF

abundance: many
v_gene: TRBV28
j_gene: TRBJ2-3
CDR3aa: CASSYSPKSDTQYF

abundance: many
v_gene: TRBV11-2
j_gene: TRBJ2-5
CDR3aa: CASSTRTGSIQETQYF

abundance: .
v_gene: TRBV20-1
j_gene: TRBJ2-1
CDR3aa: CSASRHVGTGMSNEQFF

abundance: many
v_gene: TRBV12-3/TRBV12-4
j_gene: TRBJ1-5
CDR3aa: CASSLAANQPQHF

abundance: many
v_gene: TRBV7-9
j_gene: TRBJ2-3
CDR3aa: CASIRGQGTDTQYF

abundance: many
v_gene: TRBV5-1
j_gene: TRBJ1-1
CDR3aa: CASRAGTGGTTEAFF

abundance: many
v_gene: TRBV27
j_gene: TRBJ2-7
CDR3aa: CASSDPGLPYEQYF

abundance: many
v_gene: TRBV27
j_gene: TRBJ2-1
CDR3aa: CASSLSGGTSLSYNEQFF

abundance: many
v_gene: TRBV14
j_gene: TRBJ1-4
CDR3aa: CASSQEGTGDLGKLFF

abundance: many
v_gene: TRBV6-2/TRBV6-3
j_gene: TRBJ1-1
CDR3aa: CASSWGQENTEAFF

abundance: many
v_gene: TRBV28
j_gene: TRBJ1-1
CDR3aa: CASSPRDRFFSEAFF

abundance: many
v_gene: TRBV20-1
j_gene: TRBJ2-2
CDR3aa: CSAGDTGRPPGELFF

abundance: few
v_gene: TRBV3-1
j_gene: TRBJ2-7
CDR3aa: CASSQSTSGDSSYEQYF

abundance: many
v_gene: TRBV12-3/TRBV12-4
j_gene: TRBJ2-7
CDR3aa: CASRDSDRANYEQYF

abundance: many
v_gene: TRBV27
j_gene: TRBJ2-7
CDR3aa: CASSLSWGLGSYEQYF

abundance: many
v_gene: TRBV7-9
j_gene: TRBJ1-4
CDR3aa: CASSYGPEGATNEKLFF

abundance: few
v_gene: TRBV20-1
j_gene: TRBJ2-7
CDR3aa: CSARDGRGRIYEQYF

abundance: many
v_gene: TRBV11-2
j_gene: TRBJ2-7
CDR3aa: CASSLPTRGGGISYEQYF

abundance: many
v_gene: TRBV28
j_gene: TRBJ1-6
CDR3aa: CASSWSRDRRAGSPLHF

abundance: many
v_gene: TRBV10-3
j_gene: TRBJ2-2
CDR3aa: CAITKQPTGELFF

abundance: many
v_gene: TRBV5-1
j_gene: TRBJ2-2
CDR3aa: CASSLNPGQGTGELFF

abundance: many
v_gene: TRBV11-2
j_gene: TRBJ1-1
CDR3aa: CASSPGTGRNTEAFF

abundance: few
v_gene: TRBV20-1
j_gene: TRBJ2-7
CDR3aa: CSARDPAGGPLSLEQYF

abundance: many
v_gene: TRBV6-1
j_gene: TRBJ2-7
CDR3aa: CASSIRTSGYPYEQYF

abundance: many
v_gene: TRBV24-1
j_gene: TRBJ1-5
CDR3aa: CATSDLASYQPQHF

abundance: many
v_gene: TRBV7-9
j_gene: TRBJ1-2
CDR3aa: CASSLTGPNYGYTF

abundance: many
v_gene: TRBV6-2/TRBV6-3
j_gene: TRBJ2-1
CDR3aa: CASSHRDRPYNEQFF

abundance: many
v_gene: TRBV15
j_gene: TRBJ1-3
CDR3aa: CATSQGLSGNTIYF

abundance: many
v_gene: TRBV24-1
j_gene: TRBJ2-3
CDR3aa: CATSGGWSDTQYF

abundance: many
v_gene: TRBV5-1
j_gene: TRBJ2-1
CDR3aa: CASTIAGASYNEQFF

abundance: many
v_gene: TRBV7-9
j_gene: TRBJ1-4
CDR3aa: CASSQGVHEKLFF